Listed below are T cell receptor beta chains from one sample, sequenced in a study of T cell clones after liver transplantation. Clones were sequenced by immunoSEQ multiplex PCR, and TCRdb holds only the in-frame ones, with some missing. The profile covers roughly 120,000 clones, with less than 95% appearing a single time and approximately 0.84% taken by the ten largest. Here the sequenced sample was CD4+ T cells from blood, taken 12 months after liver transplant. The receptors here all came from a human patient who received a liver transplant. Part of the T cell pool may stem from the graft donor. Both conserved end residues are part of each CDR3. The D gene is left open where the match is weak. The size of a clone is reported for some rows only, either as once, few or many, or as a class for expanded clones.

clone size | J gene | D gene | V gene | CDR3 length | CDR3 DNA | CDR3 protein
- | TRBJ2-7 | TRBD1 | TRBV6-1 | 15 | TGTGCCAGCATTCCCGACAGGGGATTCTCCTACGAGCAGTACTTC | CASIPDRGFSYEQYF
- | TRBJ2-3 | TRBD2 | TRBV7-2 | 16 | TGTGCCAGCAGCTCGCGGGGGGGGCACAGCACAGATACGCAGTATTTT | CASSSRGGHSTDTQYF
- | TRBJ2-3 | TRBD2 | TRBV6-5 | 14 | TGTGCCAGCAGCGGACTAGCGAGCACAGATACGCAGTATTTT | CASSGLASTDTQYF
- | TRBJ2-7 | TRBD1 | TRBV18 | 16 | TGTGCCAGCTCACCATTTACCGGGACAGCCTCCTACGAGCAGTACTTC | CASSPFTGTASYEQYF
- | TRBJ1-2 | TRBD1 | TRBV4-3 | 17 | TGCGCCAGCAGCCAAGGACAGGGTGTTCCTTCGCGATATGGCTACACCTTC | CASSQGQGVPSRYGYTF
- | TRBJ2-7 | - | TRBV14 | 13 | TGTGCCAGCAGCCAAGTCGACAGCTACGAGCAGTACTTC | CASSQVDSYEQYF
- | TRBJ1-2 | - | TRBV25-1 | 13 | TGTGCCAGCAGTAGTAAGGCTGGGGGAGGCTACACCTTC | CASSSKAGGGYTF
- | TRBJ1-3 | - | TRBV11-3 | 14 | TGTGCCAGCAGCTCCCGACATACTGGAAACACCATATATTTT | CASSSRHTGNTIYF
- | TRBJ1-4 | - | TRBV6-1 | 15 | TGTGCCAGCGCGATCTACGGGTCGTGGGGTGAAAAACTGTTTTTT | CASAIYGSWGEKLFF
once | TRBJ1-5 | - | TRBV27 | 14 | TGTGCCAGCAGTTTAAGAAGGGGAAATCAGCCCCAGCATTTT | CASSLRRGNQPQHF
- | TRBJ1-5 | - | TRBV6-1 | 16 | TGTGCCAGCAGTGTACAAGGAAGCCCTCACAATCAGCCCCAGCATTTT | CASSVQGSPHNQPQHF
- | TRBJ1-1 | TRBD1 | TRBV10-3 | 13 | TGTGCCATCAGTGGGCAGGGGGCGAGTGAAGCTTTCTTT | CAISGQGASEAFF
once | TRBJ2-7 | TRBD1 | TRBV2 | 15 | TGTGCCAGCAGTCCTCAACCTCCGGGACAGGGTGAGCAGTACTTC | CASSPQPPGQGEQYF
- | TRBJ2-7 | - | TRBV11-3 | 14 | TGTGCCAGCAGCTTAGATCCAGAATCCTACGAGCAGTACTTC | CASSLDPESYEQYF
few | TRBJ2-7 | - | TRBV6-1 | 15 | TGTGCCAGCAGTGAAGCAATAGGGGGAGCCTACGAGCAGTACTTC | CASSEAIGGAYEQYF
- | TRBJ1-3 | - | TRBV7-3 | 14 | TGTGCCAGCAGCTTAGGAGGGACTGGAAACACCATATATTTT | CASSLGGTGNTIYF
- | TRBJ2-7 | TRBD1 | TRBV5-4 | 14 | TGTGCCAGCAGCAGGGGACAGATTACCTACGAGCAGTACTTC | CASSRGQITYEQYF
- | TRBJ2-1 | TRBD2 | TRBV7-2 | 16 | TGTGCCAGCAGCTTAGCCAGGACTAGAGCCTACAATGAGCAGTTCTTC | CASSLARTRAYNEQFF
- | TRBJ2-4 | - | TRBV28 | 13 | TGTGCCAGCAGTGCGGAGAGGGTTGACATTCAGTACTTC | CASSAERVDIQYF
- | TRBJ2-7 | - | TRBV25-1 | 12 | TGTGCCAGCAGTCGGCAGTACTACGAGCAGTACTTC | CASSRQYYEQYF
- | TRBJ1-4 | - | TRBV29-1 | 13 | TGCAGCGTCCTAACACCAGGGGATGAAAAACTGTTTTTT | CSVLTPGDEKLFF
- | TRBJ1-3 | - | TRBV12-5 | 16 | TGTGCTAGTGGTTTGGGTGGACAGATCTCTGGAAACACCATATATTTT | CASGLGGQISGNTIYF
once | TRBJ1-3 | - | TRBV6-5 | 14 | TGTGCCAGCAGTTACAGGGAATCTGGAAACACCATATATTTT | CASSYRESGNTIYF
- | TRBJ2-5 | - | TRBV9 | 14 | TGTGCCAGCAGCGTAGGCGGGGTCCAAGAGACCCAGTACTTC | CASSVGGVQETQYF
few | TRBJ2-3 | TRBD2 | TRBV9 | 16 | TGTGCCAGCAGCCCCCGTGGGACTAGCGGCACAGATACGCAGTATTTT | CASSPRGTSGTDTQYF
- | TRBJ2-1 | - | TRBV6-1 | 15 | TGTGCCAGCACTACGGGGGCTAGCTCCTACAATGAGCAGTTCTTC | CASTTGASSYNEQFF
- | TRBJ2-7 | - | TRBV7-8 | 17 | TGTGCCAGCAGCTTAGCATCCGGGAGAGCATCCTACGTCGAGCAGTACTTC | CASSLASGRASYVEQYF
- | TRBJ2-7 | - | TRBV27 | 16 | TGTGCCAGCAGTTTACATGGACGGGGCTACTCCTACGAGCAGTACTTC | CASSLHGRGYSYEQYF